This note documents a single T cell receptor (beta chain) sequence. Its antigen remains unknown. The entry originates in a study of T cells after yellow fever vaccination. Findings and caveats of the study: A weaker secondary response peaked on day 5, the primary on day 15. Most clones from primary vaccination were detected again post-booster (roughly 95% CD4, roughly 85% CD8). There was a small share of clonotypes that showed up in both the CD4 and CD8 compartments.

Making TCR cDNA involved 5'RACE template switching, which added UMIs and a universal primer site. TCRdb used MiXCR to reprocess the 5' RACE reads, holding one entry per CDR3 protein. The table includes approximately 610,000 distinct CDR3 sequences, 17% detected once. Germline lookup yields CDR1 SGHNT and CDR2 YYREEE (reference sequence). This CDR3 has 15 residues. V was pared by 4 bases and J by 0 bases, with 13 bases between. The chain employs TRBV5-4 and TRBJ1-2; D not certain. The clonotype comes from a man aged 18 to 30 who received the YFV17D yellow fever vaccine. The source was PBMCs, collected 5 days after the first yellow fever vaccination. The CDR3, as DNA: TGTGCCAGCAGCCCCGGGGAGCGAGCTAACTATGGCTACACCTTC. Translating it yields CASSPGERANYGYTF.